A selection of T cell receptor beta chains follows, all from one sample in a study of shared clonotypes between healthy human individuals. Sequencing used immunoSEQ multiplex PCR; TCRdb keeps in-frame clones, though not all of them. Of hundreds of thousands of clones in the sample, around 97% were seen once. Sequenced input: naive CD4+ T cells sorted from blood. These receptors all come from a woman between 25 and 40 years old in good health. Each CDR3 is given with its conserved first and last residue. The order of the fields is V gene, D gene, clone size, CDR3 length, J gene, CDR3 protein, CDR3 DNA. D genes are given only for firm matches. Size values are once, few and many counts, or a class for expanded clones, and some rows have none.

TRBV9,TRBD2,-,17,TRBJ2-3,CASSVGLAGRILDTQYF,TGTGCCAGCAGCGTAGGACTAGCGGGTCGAATCTTAGATACGCAGTATTTT
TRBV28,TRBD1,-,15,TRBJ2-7,CASSEGAQEPYEQYF,TGTGCCAGCAGCGAGGGGGCACAGGAACCCTACGAGCAGTACTTC
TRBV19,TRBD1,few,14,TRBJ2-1,CASTPGGSFLEQFF,TGTGCCAGTACTCCAGGGGGTTCTTTTCTTGAGCAGTTCTTC
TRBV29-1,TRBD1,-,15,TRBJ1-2,CSVDLVGEGAYGYTF,TGCAGCGTTGATTTGGTGGGCGAGGGGGCGTATGGCTACACCTTC
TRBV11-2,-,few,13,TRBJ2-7,CASSLRASYEQYF,TGTGCCAGCAGCTTGAGGGCCTCCTACGAGCAGTACTTC
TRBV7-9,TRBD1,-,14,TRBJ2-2,CASSRTGSTGELFF,TGTGCCAGCAGCAGGACAGGGAGCACCGGGGAGCTGTTTTTT
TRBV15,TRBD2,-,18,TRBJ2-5,CATSRDRVVLAGEVTQYF,TGTGCCACCAGCAGAGATAGGGTGGTTTTGGCGGGGGAGGTGACCCAGTACTTC
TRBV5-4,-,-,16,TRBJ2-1,CASSFGGTKSYNEQFF,TGTGCCAGCAGCTTCGGCGGGACCAAATCCTACAATGAGCAGTTCTTC
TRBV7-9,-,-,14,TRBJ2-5,CASTAARDQETQYF,TGTGCCAGCACGGCAGCGCGGGACCAAGAGACCCAGTACTTC
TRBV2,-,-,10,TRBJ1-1,CASSEARTFF,TGTGCCAGCAGTGAAGCCCGGACTTTCTTT
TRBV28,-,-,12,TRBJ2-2,CASSWDTGELFF,TGTGCCAGCTCTTGGGACACCGGGGAGCTGTTTTTT
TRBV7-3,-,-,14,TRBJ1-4,CATPGGATNEKLFF,TGTGCCACCCCCGGAGGGGCAACTAATGAAAAACTGTTTTTT
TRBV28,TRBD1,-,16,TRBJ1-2,CASSLWFGGTVYGYTF,TGTGCCAGCAGTTTATGGTTTGGGGGGACAGTTTATGGCTACACCTTC
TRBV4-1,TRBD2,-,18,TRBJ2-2,CASSPWSGRPRGTGELFF,TGCGCCAGCAGCCCCTGGAGCGGGAGGCCACGAGGCACCGGGGAGCTGTTTTTT
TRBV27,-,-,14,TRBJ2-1,CASSTGTGNNEQFF,TGTGCCAGCTCGACCGGGACTGGCAACAATGAGCAGTTCTTC
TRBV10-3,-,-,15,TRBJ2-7,CAISARQGGIYEQYF,TGTGCCATCAGTGCACGACAGGGCGGGATCTACGAGCAGTACTTC
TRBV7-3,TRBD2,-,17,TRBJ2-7,CASSLTPGGRAGYEQYF,TGTGCCAGCAGCTTAACGCCTGGCGGGAGGGCCGGGTACGAGCAGTACTTC
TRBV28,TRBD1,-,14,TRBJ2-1,CASSSGQGAWGTFF,TGTGCCAGCAGTTCGGGACAGGGGGCTTGGGGAACGTTCTTC
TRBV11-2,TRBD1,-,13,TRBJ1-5,CASSRDRKQPQHF,TGTGCCAGCAGCCGGGACAGGAAACAGCCCCAGCATTTT
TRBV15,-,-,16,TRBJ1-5,CATSRDQRPGNQPQHF,TGTGCCACCAGCAGAGATCAGAGGCCAGGGAATCAGCCCCAGCATTTT
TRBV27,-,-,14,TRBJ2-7,CASRPWGEDYEQYF,TGTGCCAGCAGACCCTGGGGAGAAGACTACGAGCAGTACTTC
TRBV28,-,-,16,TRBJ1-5,CASSLSYGAGDQPQHF,TGTGCCAGCAGTTTATCGTATGGGGCGGGGGATCAGCCCCAGCATTTT
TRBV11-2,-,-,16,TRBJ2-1,CASSLDTTSSYNEQFF,TGTGCCAGCAGCTTAGATACAACTAGCTCCTACAATGAGCAGTTCTTC
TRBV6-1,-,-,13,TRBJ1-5,CASRGGSSQPQHF,TGTGCCAGCAGGGGGGGCAGTTCTCAGCCCCAGCATTTT
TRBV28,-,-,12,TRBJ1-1,CASSSDSPSAFF,TGTGCCAGCAGCTCCGACAGCCCGTCGGCTTTCTTT
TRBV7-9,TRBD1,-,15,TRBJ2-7,CASSEDRGKGYEQYF,TGTGCCAGCAGCGAGGACAGGGGAAAAGGCTACGAGCAGTACTTC